What follows describes a single T cell receptor (beta chain). Data came from immunoSEQ multiplex PCR; TCRdb stores just in-frame clones and leaves some out. The table includes approximately 300,000 clones, approximately 91% detected once. The data belong to a study of blood T cell repertoires in COVID-19. The V gene end was trimmed by 0 bases and the J gene end by 3 bases; junction bases not matched to a gene: 5. The CDR3 has 16 residues. The V gene's germline CDR1 is KGHSH and CDR2 LQKENI. The sequence derives from a man aged 55-75 years who had recovered from COVID-19. The J gene is TRBJ1-2, the V gene TRBV18, with TRBD1 matching 9 bases. The sequencing sample was made of PBMCs or T cells enriched from blood (not recorded which). CDR3 DNA sequence: TGTGCCAGCTCACCACCGGGACAGGGTAGAGACTATGGCTACACCTTC. This encodes CASSPPGQGRDYGYTF.